Shown below are 15 T cell receptor beta chains from a single sample sequenced in a study of human T cells and chemical hapten exposure. Time point described: patch test 3, about 24 weeks after DPC sensitization. Stated treatment: therapeutic diphenylcyclopropenone sensitization with weekly scalp DPC. In TCRdb, the RACE reads were re-called with MiXCR into one record per CDR3 protein. The table lists about 200,000 distinct CDR3 sequences, 24% of them singletons. The sequences come from whole blood, collected in connection with sensitization to the hapten diphenylcyclopropenone (DPC). The receptors originated from a woman aged 40-49 years with alopecia areata. Some clones in this sample may be carry-over from other donors' samples.

This clonotype occurred many times. V usage is TRBV7-2 and J usage is TRBJ2-2; tentatively, D is TRBD1 (6 bases). Trimming shortened V by 4 bases and J by 3 bases, and 12 bases separated the two germline ends. The CDR3 runs to 15 residues. Germline V gives CDR1 SGHTA, CDR2 FQGNSA. The CDR3 loop reads CASSSTGQHTGELFF. DNA for the CDR3: TGTGCCAGCAGCTCGACAGGACAGCACACCGGGGAGCTGTTTTTT.

V usage is TRBV18 and J usage is TRBJ2-2; D gene ambiguous. Per germline, CDR1 KGHSH and CDR2 LQKENI. CDR3 length: 18 residues. Trimming removed 3 bases from V and 1 base from J, with 18 bases in between. The DNA of the CDR3 is TGTGCCAGCTCACCTAACCCTACGGTACAACAGAACACCGGGGAGCTGTTTTTT. Protein: CASSPNPTVQQNTGELFF.

The V call is TRBV28, the J call TRBJ1-1; no definite D call. The CDR3 consists of 14 residues. Between the trimmed V and J ends, which lost 6 bases and 1 base, there was a span of 12 bases. From germline, CDR1 is MDHEN and CDR2 SYDVKM. This CDR3 reads CASSPTRQNTEAFF. The CDR3 nucleotides are TGTGCCAGCAGCCCCACTAGGCAGAACACTGAAGCTTTCTTT.

J is TRBJ2-7 and V is TRBV6-5; the match to TRBD2 covers 11 bases. The germline gives CDR1 MNHEY, CDR2 SVGAGI. This CDR3 is 14 amino acids long. J gave up 5 bases and V 6 bases, and 6 bases lay outside the gene matches. This chain's CDR3 is CASSRLAGTNEQYF. CDR3 bases: TGTGCCAGCAGCCGACTAGCGGGAACCAACGAGCAGTACTTC.

This clonotype was seen more than once but under ten times. The chain links TRBV7-9 to TRBJ2-2; the match to TRBD2 covers 7 bases. The CDR3 spans 17 residues. From germline, CDR1 is SEHNR and CDR2 FQNEAQ (reference sequence). Trimming at V came to 6 bases and at J to 4 bases, leaving 14 bases not matched to a gene. The CDR3 sequence is CASRPLAGEPSTGELFF. CDR3 nucleotides: TGTGCCAGCAGGCCGTTGGCGGGAGAGCCGAGCACCGGGGAGCTGTTTTTT.

The chain links TRBV29-1 to TRBJ1-1, with a weak D call TRBD1 (6 bases). CDR3 length: 13 amino acids. Germline CDR1 SQVTM, CDR2 ANQGSEA. Trimming took off 4 bases at V and 3 bases at J, with 12 bases between the two ends. The CDR3 is CSVGAGEYTEAFF. The CDR3 DNA sequence: TGCAGCGTTGGGGCAGGGGAGTACACTGAAGCTTTCTTT.

The genes are TRBV5-1 and TRBJ2-2; TRBD1 agrees at 10 bases. CDR1 and CDR2 (germline): SGHRS, YFSETQ. CDR3 length: 16 residues. After removal of 5 bases from V and 5 bases from J, the junction contained 9 bases not matched to a gene. This chain's CDR3 is CASRGQGTTLTGELFF. The CDR3 region has the DNA TGCGCCAGCAGGGGACAGGGGACTACTCTTACCGGGGAGCTGTTTTTT.

This clonotype has more than one count but fewer than ten. The rearrangement joins TRBV6-5 to TRBJ2-5; TRBD1 aligns across 7 bases. This CDR3 has 13 amino acids. J was trimmed by 5 bases and V by 5 bases; bases with no gene match: 5. The germline V gene encodes CDR1 MNHEY and CDR2 SVGAGI. The CDR3 protein is CASSHDRAETQYF. In nucleotides, the CDR3 is TGTGCCAGCAGTCATGACAGGGCGGAGACCCAGTACTTC.

A few counts support this clonotype. The chain carries TRBV5-4 and TRBJ2-2; perhaps TRBD2 as D (6 bases). Germline V lookup: CDR1 SGHNT, CDR2 YYREEE (reference sequence). Trimming stripped 0 bases from V and 0 bases from J, with 12 bases between. The CDR3 is made up of 17 amino acids. The DNA for the CDR3 is TGTGCCAGCAGCTTGGGCCGGGACTCATCGAACACCGGGGAGCTGTTTTTT. Its protein product is CASSLGRDSSNTGELFF. Variable domain in full (rest from reference TRBV5-4 and TRBJ2-2): ETGVTQSPTHLIKTRGQQVTLRCSSQSGHNTVSWYQQALGQGPQFIFQYYREEENGRGNFPPRFSGLQFPNYSSELNVNALELDDSALYLCASSLGRDSSNTGELFFGEGSRLTVL.

The chain uses TRBV7-2 and TRBJ1-2; D is uncertain. Per the germline V gene, CDR1 is SGHTA and CDR2 is FQGNSA. The CDR3 contains 15 residues. Trimming took off 0 bases at V and 8 bases at J, with 16 bases between the two ends. CDR3 coding DNA: TGTGCCAGCAGCTTAGCGTTTAACTCAGTTTTGGGCTACACCTTC. It codes for CASSLAFNSVLGYTF.

This clonotype appeared a few times. This chain links TRBV7-3 with TRBJ2-7; 10 bases match TRBD2. Trimming at V came to 4 bases and at J to 3 bases, leaving 0 bases not matched to a gene. CDR1 SGHTA and CDR2 FQGTGA come from the germline V gene. The CDR3 has 13 residues. CDR3 coding DNA: TGTGCCAGCAGCTCTAGCGGGAGCTACGAGCAGTACTTC. It encodes CASSSSGSYEQYF.

This clonotype was observed a few times. The gene calls are TRBV3-1 and TRBJ1-4; TRBD1 is a possible D gene (6 bases). Deletions cut 1 base from V and 7 bases from J, with 16 bases between. Germline V gene data show CDR1 as LGHDT and CDR2 as YNNKEL (reference sequence). This CDR3 is built from 16 residues. CDR3 coding DNA: TGTGCCAGCAGCCAAGCTCCTGGTACAGGGTTTGAAAAACTGTTTTTT. Its translation: CASSQAPGTGFEKLFF.

This chain joins TRBV6-2 or TRBV6-3 and TRBJ1-4; TRBD1 is a possible D gene (5 bases). The CDR3 spans 17 residues. Germline values: CDR1 MNHEY, CDR2 SVGEGT. V lost 0 bases and J 5 bases, leaving 16 bases between the germline ends. CDR3 bases: TGTGCCAGCAGTTACTCCCCTCGCCGACAGCCGAATGAAAAACTGTTTTTT. This gives the protein CASSYSPRRQPNEKLFF.

The V gene is TRBV20-1, the J gene TRBJ2-7; TRBD1 agrees at 10 bases. V was clipped by 6 bases and J by 3 bases; unmatched bases: 8. Germline-derived CDR1 and CDR2 are DFQATT and SNEGSKA (reference sequence). This CDR3 has 14 residues. CDR3 DNA sequence: TGCAGTGCGGGTGTACGGACAGGGGGCTACGAGCAGTACTTC. Its translation: CSAGVRTGGYEQYF.

This chain links TRBV6-5 with TRBJ2-5, with D possibly TRBD1 on 5 matching bases. Germline V gene lookup returns CDR1 MNHEY and CDR2 SVGAGI. V was trimmed by 7 bases and J by 8 bases, leaving 11 bases between them. CDR3 length: 11 amino acids. CDR3 residues: CASTHWGTQYF. The CDR3 DNA is TGTGCCAGCACCCACTGGGGCACCCAGTACTTC.